The 7 T cell receptor beta chains given below trace back to one sample, sequenced in a study of cytomegalovirus exposure and HLA in healthy donors. With 60 Vbeta and 13 Jbeta primers, the PCR was carried out. TCRdb's copy holds only in-frame clones and misses some; the assay was immunoSEQ multiplex PCR. The data show about 130,000 clones, around 68% seen once. Sequenced: PBMCs. The receptors originated from a man aged 35-49 years in good health and CMV-seropositive.

A note on this clone: Other DNA variants within this sample encode the same CDR3. DNA of the CDR3: TGTGCCAGCAGTGAATTGGGCCAGGGGTACAATGAGCAGTTCTTC. This sequence encodes CASSELGQGYNEQFF. The genes are TRBV6-1 and TRBJ2-1, with D possibly being TRBD1 (6 bases). CDR3 size: 15 residues. Germline V gene sequence: CDR1 MNHNS, CDR2 SASEGT. V was shortened by 2 bases and J by 4 bases, with 12 bases between the two germline ends.

This chain uses TRBV2 with TRBJ2-2; TRBD1 matches 8 bases. There are 15 residues in the CDR3. The V gene's germline CDR1 is SNHLY and CDR2 FYNNEI. J gave up 2 bases and V 6 bases, and 5 bases lay outside the gene matches. The DNA for the CDR3 is TGTGCCAGCAGACCGACAGGGGCTAACACCGGGGAGCTGTTTTTT. It is translated as CASRPTGANTGELFF.

This chain connects TRBV6-5 to TRBJ2-5; maybe TRBD1 (6 bases). The CDR3 spans 13 residues. Germline-derived CDR1 and CDR2 are MNHEY and SVGAGI. V shed 5 bases and J shed 3 bases, with 10 bases lying between them. CDR3 nucleotide sequence: TGTGCCAGCAGTGAACAGGGTGAAGAGACCCAGTACTTC. Its translation: CASSEQGEETQYF.

The chain joins TRBV10-3 to TRBJ2-5; D is undetermined. Germline CDR1 ENHRY, CDR2 SYGVKD. The ends were cut back, 0 bases at V and 5 bases at J, with 7 bases in the middle. This CDR3 is built from 13 residues. The DNA of the CDR3 is TGTGCCATCAGTGAGTCGGAGAGGGAGACCCAGTACTTC. Translating it yields CAISESERETQYF.

The V gene is TRBV15, the J gene TRBJ1-1; D is unclear. This CDR3 is 15 amino acids long. Germline V gene sequence: CDR1 LNHNV, CDR2 YYDKDF (reference sequence). Trimming shortened V by 0 bases and J by 0 bases, and 8 bases separated the two germline ends. The CDR3 sequence is CATSRDDNLNTEAFF. CDR3 sequence (DNA): TGTGCCACCAGCAGAGATGACAATTTGAACACTGAAGCTTTCTTT.

The V and J genes are TRBV10-3 and TRBJ2-7; the D gene is possibly TRBD2 (6 bases). The CDR3 totals 11 residues. The germline gives CDR1 ENHRY, CDR2 SYGVKD. V was shortened by 8 bases and J by 4 bases, with 9 bases between the two germline ends. DNA for the CDR3: TGTGCCATCGGGGGGATTTACGAGCAGTACTTC. Residues: CAIGGIYEQYF.

The J gene is TRBJ2-1, the V gene TRBV29-1, with 8 nucleotides matching TRBD2. Germline CDR1 SQVTM, CDR2 ANQGSEA. J gave up 7 bases and V 6 bases, and 2 bases lay outside the gene matches. CDR3 size: 11 residues. In DNA form, the CDR3 reads TGCAGCGTCGGGACTAGTAATGAGCAGTTCTTC. Residues: CSVGTSNEQFF.